The present T cell receptor (beta chain) was sequenced within a study of blood T cell repertoires in COVID-19. Libraries were prepared by immunoSEQ multiplex PCR; TCRdb keeps only in-frame clonotypes and omits some of them. Of some 45,000 clones in the sample, approximately 80% are singletons; the top ten hold 15% to 20%. V dropped 4 bases and J dropped 7 bases, with 10 bases sitting between them. Germline V gene data show CDR1 as LNHDA and CDR2 as SQIVND (reference sequence). The CDR3 totals 12 residues. This TCR came from a man in his 70s with acute or convalescent COVID-19. V usage is TRBV19 and J usage is TRBJ1-2; no firm D call. Specimen: peripheral blood. The CDR3 DNA follows: TGTGCCAGTAGTAACGGTCTTGGTGGCTACACCTTC. This gives the protein CASSNGLGGYTF.